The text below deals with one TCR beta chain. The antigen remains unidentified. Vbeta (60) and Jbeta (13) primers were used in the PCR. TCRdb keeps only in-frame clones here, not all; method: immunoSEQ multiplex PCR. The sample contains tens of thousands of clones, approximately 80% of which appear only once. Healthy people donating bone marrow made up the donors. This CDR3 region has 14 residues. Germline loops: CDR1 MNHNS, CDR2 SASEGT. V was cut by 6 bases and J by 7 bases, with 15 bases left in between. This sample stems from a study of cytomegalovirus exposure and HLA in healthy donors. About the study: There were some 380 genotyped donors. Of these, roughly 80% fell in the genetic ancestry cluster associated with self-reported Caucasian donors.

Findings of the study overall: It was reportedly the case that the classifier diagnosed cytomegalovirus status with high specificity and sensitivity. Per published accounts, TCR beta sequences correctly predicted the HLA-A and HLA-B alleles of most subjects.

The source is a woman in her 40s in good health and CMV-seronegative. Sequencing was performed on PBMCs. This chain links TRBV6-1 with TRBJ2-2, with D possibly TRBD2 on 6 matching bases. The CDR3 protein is CASSVGTPGGELFF. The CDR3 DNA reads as TGTGCCAGCAGCGTCGGGACTCCGGGCGGGGAGCTGTTTTTT.